The TCR beta chain described here comes from a study of T cells after yellow fever vaccination. Study information: Low-cell-number fractions were prepared with SMART-Seq v4 Ultra Low Input.

TCR cDNA, made by 5'RACE template switching, carried an added universal primer site and UMIs. TCRdb itself ran the 5' RACE reads through MiXCR, one entry per CDR3 protein. The sample contains around 530,000 distinct CDR3 sequences, about a sixth of which appear only once. There are 14 residues in the CDR3. The germline V gene encodes CDR1 SEHNR and CDR2 FQNEAQ (reference sequence). The V gene lost 3 bases and the J gene lost 8 bases, with 14 bases spanning the gap. Study-level findings and limits: A large majority of primary-vaccination clones showed up again after the booster (about 97% CD4, almost 90% CD8). Contamination by abundant bulk-population clonotypes could be present in FACS-sorted repertoires.

Concerning this clonotype: Its matching antigen is unknown.

This TCR was recovered from a man between 18 and 29 years old who received the YFV17D yellow fever vaccine. The input for sequencing was PBMCs, taken 5 to 6 days after the first yellow fever vaccination. The gene calls are TRBV7-9 and TRBJ2-1; the D is unclear. This CDR3 is CASSFPPRGDEQFF. In nucleotides, the CDR3 is TGTGCCAGCAGCTTTCCCCCCCGCGGCGATGAGCAGTTCTTC. Supplemented by reference TRBV7-9 and TRBJ2-1, the full variable domain reads DTGVSQNPRHKITKRGQNVTFRCDPISEHNRLYWYRQTLGQGPEFLTYFQNEAQLEKSRLLSDRFSAERPKGSFSTLEIQRTEQGDSAMYLCASSFPPRGDEQFFGPGTRLTVL.